These T cell receptor beta chains were read from a single sample in a study of long-term antiretroviral therapy in people with HIV. Data came from immunoSEQ multiplex PCR; TCRdb stores just in-frame clones and leaves some out. The sample records more than 7,000 clones, nearly 80% being singletons. Sequenced here: unsorted PBMCs, sampled 0.6 years before starting antiretroviral therapy. The receptors stem from a man aged 40-49 years with HIV. Each CDR3 is given with its conserved first and last residue. The order of the fields is J gene, D gene, V gene, clone size, CDR3 DNA, CDR3 protein. A D gene is named only where the DNA matches it firmly. For some rows the clone size is stated as once, few or many, or as a class when expanded; others skip it.

TRBJ2-7	TRBD1	TRBV27	.	TGTGCCAGCAGTCCGGGACAGTCCTCCTACGAGCAGTACTTC	CASSPGQSSYEQYF
TRBJ1-1	.	TRBV5-1	.	TGCGCCAGCAACCCGGGGGACAACACTGAAGCTTTCTTT	CASNPGDNTEAFF
TRBJ1-5	.	TRBV6-7	.	TGTGCCAGCAGTTACTCGAAGGCTGCGAGGGGGGATACGCCAGGGACCAATCAGCCCCAGCATTTT	CASSYSKAARGDTPGTNQPQHF
TRBJ2-1	TRBD1	TRBV10-3	.	TGTGCCATCAGTCCAGACGGACAGGGTCGGGAGCAGTTCTTC	CAISPDGQGREQFF
TRBJ2-7	.	TRBV10-2	.	TGCGCCAGCAGCCCCGGGTCGTACATCTACGAGCAGTACTTC	CASSPGSYIYEQYF
TRBJ1-1	.	TRBV5-6	.	TGTGCCAGCAGCTTAGCAGAGAACACTGAAGCTTTCTTT	CASSLAENTEAFF
TRBJ2-7	TRBD2	TRBV30	once	TGTGCCTGGGCCCGGACTAGCGGGGGACTCTACGAGCAGTACTTC	CAWARTSGGLYEQYF
TRBJ1-2	TRBD1	TRBV19	few	TGTGCCAGTAGTACCGGACAGGGGGATTTGAGAGGCTACACCTTC	CASSTGQGDLRGYTF
TRBJ2-7	.	TRBV7-9	.	TGTGCCAGCAGCCCCTCGGACTCCTACGAGCAGTACTTC	CASSPSDSYEQYF
TRBJ1-2	.	TRBV15	.	TGTGCCACCAGCAGCCCTTTCCCCAGGGGCAACTATGGCTACACCTTC	CATSSPFPRGNYGYTF
TRBJ1-3	.	TRBV9	.	TGTGCCAGCACCTCACAGGGATCTGGAAACACCATATATTTT	CASTSQGSGNTIYF
TRBJ1-5	.	TRBV19	.	TGTGCCAGTAGTATTGGCGGCTCGGGGCCCCAGCATTTT	CASSIGGSGPQHF
TRBJ2-6	.	TRBV8-2	.	TGTGGCATGACGGTTATAACACAAAGTCGGGCCAACGTCCTGACTTTC	CGMTVITQSRANVLTF
TRBJ2-1	TRBD2	TRBV4-1	.	TGCGCCAGCAGCCCCGGACTAGCGGGGGCCAATGAGCAGTTCTTC	CASSPGLAGANEQFF
TRBJ1-4	.	TRBV6-1	.	TGTGCCAGCACCCCGGCTCCAACTAATGAAAAACTGTTTTTT	CASTPAPTNEKLFF
TRBJ1-2	.	TRBV7-9	few	TGTGCCAGCACCCCGGAGGGAGGGACCTATGGCTACACCTTC	CASTPEGGTYGYTF
TRBJ1-1	TRBD1	TRBV6-6	.	TGTGCCAGCAGCTCAGGGACAGCGCTGGCTGAAGCTTTCTTT	CASSSGTALAEAFF
TRBJ1-1	.	TRBV6-5	once	TGTGCCAGCAGTATGCCGGGACAGAACACTGAAGCTTTCTTT	CASSMPGQNTEAFF
TRBJ2-4	TRBD1	TRBV29-1	once	TGCAGCGTTGGGGACAGGGAGAAAAACATTCAGTACTTC	CSVGDREKNIQYF
TRBJ2-3	.	TRBV7-8	medium-sized	TGTGCCAGCACCTGGGGGGGGACAGATGATACGCAGTATTTT	CASTWGGTDDTQYF
TRBJ1-2	.	TRBV10-3	.	TGTGCCATCAGTGAGTCGATGGGCAGGGATGCTGGCTACACCTTC	CAISESMGRDAGYTF
TRBJ1-2	.	TRBV7-2	.	TGTGCCAGCAGCTTTTTTTCCCAGGGTTTGGATGGCTACACCTTC	CASSFFSQGLDGYTF
TRBJ1-4	.	TRBV5-4	.	TGTGCCAGCAGCTTGGCCGGGGGGGTCAATGAAAAACTGTTTTTT	CASSLAGGVNEKLFF
TRBJ2-1	.	TRBV10-3	once	TGTGCCATCAGTGAAGGAAGGGGTAGGAATGAGCAGTTCTTC	CAISEGRGRNEQFF
TRBJ2-7	.	TRBV2	.	TGTGCCAGCAGCGGAGAACAGGGTGTCTCCTACGAGCAGTACTTC	CASSGEQGVSYEQYF
TRBJ2-7	.	TRBV13	few	TGTGCCAGCAGCTCTGACACCTCCTACGAGCAGTACTTC	CASSSDTSYEQYF
TRBJ1-1	.	TRBV15	.	TGTGCCACCAGCAGAGATAGAATGAACACTGAAGCTTTCTTT	CATSRDRMNTEAFF
TRBJ1-4	.	TRBV27	.	TGTGCCAGCAGTTTGGGACTCACTAATGAAAAACTGTTTTTT	CASSLGLTNEKLFF
TRBJ2-7	.	TRBV5-1	.	TGCGCCAGCAGCTTGCTCGGTGCCTACGAGCAGTACTTC	CASSLLGAYEQYF
TRBJ2-5	.	TRBV18	.	TGTGCCAGCTCACCAATGCTAGCGTCAGAGACCCAGTACTTC	CASSPMLASETQYF
TRBJ1-4	.	TRBV5-5	.	TGTGCCAGCAGCTTGGCTATACAACCAGGGGAAAAACTGTTTTTT	CASSLAIQPGEKLFF
TRBJ1-1	.	TRBV19	.	TGTGCCAGTACCCCCTCAGGGTGGATGAACACTGAAGCTTTCTTT	CASTPSGWMNTEAFF
TRBJ2-3	TRBD2	TRBV10-3	.	TGTGCCATCAGTGAGTCGACTAGCGGGGGGGCAAGCACAGATACGCAGTATTTT	CAISESTSGGASTDTQYF
TRBJ2-7	.	TRBV29-1	.	TGCAGCGCCTTGAACCCAGGGAGTATGTACGAGCAGTACTTC	CSALNPGSMYEQYF
TRBJ2-7	.	TRBV27	once	TGTGCCAGCAGTTTTTCCCCTTTGGGCGAGCAGTACTTC	CASSFSPLGEQYF
TRBJ2-7	.	TRBV27	medium-sized	TGTGCCAGCAGTTTTTCCCTCGGGACGGTCCTCTACGAGCAGTACTTC	CASSFSLGTVLYEQYF
TRBJ2-7	.	TRBV12-5	.	TGTGCTAGTGGCCCCAGCTCCTACGAGCAGTACTTC	CASGPSSYEQYF
TRBJ2-7	.	TRBV5-1	once	TGCGCCAGCAGCTTGGATCAGGGTACCTACGAGCAGTACTTC	CASSLDQGTYEQYF
TRBJ1-5	.	TRBV5-1	.	TGCGCCAGCAGCCCCGGCTGGGGGGATCAGCCCCAGCATTTT	CASSPGWGDQPQHF
TRBJ1-5	.	TRBV30	.	TGTGCCTGGAGTGAACGGGAAAATCAGCCCCAGCATTTT	CAWSERENQPQHF
TRBJ2-7	.	TRBV5-1	.	TGCGCCAGCAGCCCAAAGACAGGCGGACTAGCCTACGAGCAGTACTTC	CASSPKTGGLAYEQYF
TRBJ1-2	.	TRBV6-1	.	TGTGCCAGCAGTGTCACGGGTGGCGAGGGCCTGTCTACCTATGGCTACACCTTC	CASSVTGGEGLSTYGYTF
TRBJ2-2	TRBD1	TRBV5-1	.	TGCGCCAGCAGCTTGATGACAGGGGACACCGGGGAGCTGTTTTTT	CASSLMTGDTGELFF
TRBJ1-1	TRBD1	TRBV2	.	TGTGCCAGCAGTGAACAGGGGGGAACTGAAGCTTTCTTT	CASSEQGGTEAFF
TRBJ2-2	.	TRBV27	large	TGTGCCAGCAGTCCCACTAGTCTCCTGAACACCGGGGAGCTGTTTTTT	CASSPTSLLNTGELFF
TRBJ2-3	.	TRBV11-2	.	TGTGCCAGCACCACGACAGGCACAGATACGCAGTATTTT	CASTTTGTDTQYF
TRBJ1-1	.	TRBV9	.	TGTGCCAGCAGCGCCGCCCTTTTCACTGAAGCTTTCTTT	CASSAALFTEAFF